Listed below are T cell receptor beta chains from one sample, sequenced in a study of T cells in Graves' hyperthyroidism and ophthalmopathy. Using its own MiXCR run on the multiplex PCR reads, TCRdb lists one record per CDR3 protein. The data contain some 550,000 distinct CDR3 sequences, under 25% of them seen just once; the ten biggest clones take up around a quarter. Material for sequencing was blood. The receptors originated from a man younger than 30 with Graves' hyperthyroidism. The CDR3 runs from the conserved cysteine through the conserved F or W. D genes are given only for firm matches. The listing skips clone size in some rows; elsewhere it reads once, few, many or a size class.

V: TRBV7-2; size: few; D: TRBD1; J: TRBJ2-7; CDR3: CASSMDRARAYEQYF; DNA: TGTGCCAGCAGCATGGACAGGGCCAGGGCCTACGAGCAGTACTTC
V: TRBV6-2/TRBV6-3; size: .; D: .; J: TRBJ1-6; CDR3: CASSYPRPSSYNSPLHF; DNA: TGTGCCAGCAGTTACCCGCGACCTAGCTCCTATAATTCACCCCTCCACTTT
V: TRBV5-1; size: many; D: TRBD1; J: TRBJ2-7; CDR3: CASSSTGTGTYEQYF; DNA: TGTGCCAGCAGTTCAACCGGGACAGGGACCTACGAGCAGTACTTC
V: TRBV12-5; size: .; D: .; J: TRBJ1-1; CDR3: CASGWGSENTEAFF; DNA: TGTGCTAGTGGTTGGGGGTCCGAAAACACTGAAGCTTTCTTT
V: TRBV2; size: many; D: .; J: TRBJ2-7; CDR3: CASEKGRGEYEQYF; DNA: TGTGCCAGCGAAAAGGGAAGGGGGGAGTACGAGCAGTACTTC
V: TRBV20-1; size: many; D: .; J: TRBJ1-3; CDR3: CSADIRAVPGNTIYF; DNA: TGCAGTGCCGACATCCGAGCAGTCCCTGGAAACACCATATATTTT
V: TRBV4-1; size: many; D: .; J: TRBJ1-5; CDR3: CASSLRRERSNQPQHF; DNA: TGCGCCAGCAGCCTTCGACGGGAAAGAAGCAATCAGCCCCAGCATTTT
V: TRBV20-1; size: .; D: .; J: TRBJ2-7; CDR3: CSAADPGAHYEQYF; DNA: TGCAGTGCCGCTGACCCAGGGGCCCACTACGAGCAGTACTTC
V: TRBV15; size: .; D: .; J: TRBJ1-1; CDR3: CATSGENTEAFF; DNA: TGTGCCACCAGCGGTGAGAACACTGAAGCTTTCTTT
V: TRBV6-1; size: many; D: .; J: TRBJ1-5; CDR3: CASSDGQGGNQPQHF; DNA: TGTGCCAGCAGTGATGGTCAGGGTGGCAATCAGCCCCAGCATTTT